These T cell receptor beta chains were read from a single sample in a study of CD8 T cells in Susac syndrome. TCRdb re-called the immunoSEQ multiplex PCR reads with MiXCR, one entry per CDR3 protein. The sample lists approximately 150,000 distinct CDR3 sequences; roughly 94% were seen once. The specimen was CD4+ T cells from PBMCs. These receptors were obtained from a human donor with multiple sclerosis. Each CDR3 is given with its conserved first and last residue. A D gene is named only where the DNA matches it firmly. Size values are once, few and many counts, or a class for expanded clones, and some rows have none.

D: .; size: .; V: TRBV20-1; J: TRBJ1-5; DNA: TGCAGTGCTACCTCCGGGACGGATAGCAATCAGCCCCAGCATTTT; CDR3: CSATSGTDSNQPQHF
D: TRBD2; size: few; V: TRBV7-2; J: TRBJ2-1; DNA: TGTGCCAGCAGCGGGGTTCGGGCGGGGGGGAATGAGCAGTTCTTC; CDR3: CASSGVRAGGNEQFF
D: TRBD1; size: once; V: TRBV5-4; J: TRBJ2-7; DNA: TGTGCCAGCGGTGCGGACAGGTTCTCCTACGAGCAGTACTTC; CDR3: CASGADRFSYEQYF
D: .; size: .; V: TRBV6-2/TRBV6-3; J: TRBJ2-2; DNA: TGTGCCAGCAGTTACTTAGGGGAGCTGTTTTTT; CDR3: CASSYLGELFF
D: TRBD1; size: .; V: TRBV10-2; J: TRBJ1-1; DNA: TGCGCCAGCATTTATGAGGGGGCGAGGAGATCTTTCTTT; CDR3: CASIYEGARRSFF
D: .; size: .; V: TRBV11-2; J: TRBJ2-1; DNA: TGTGCCAGCAGCTTCGTGGGGGAGCCGGGAAATGAGCAGTTCTTC; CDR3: CASSFVGEPGNEQFF
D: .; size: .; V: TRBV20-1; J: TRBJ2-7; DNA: TGCAGTGCTCTCGAGGCGGACTCCAGCCCCTACGAGCAGTACTTC; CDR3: CSALEADSSPYEQYF
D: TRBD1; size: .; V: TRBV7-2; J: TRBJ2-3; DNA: TGTGCCAGCAGCTCAGGGACAGGGATTGTGGATACGCAGTATTTT; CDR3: CASSSGTGIVDTQYF
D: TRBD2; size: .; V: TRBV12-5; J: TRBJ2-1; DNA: TGTGCTAGTGCCGACCACTCTAGCGGGAGGTTCTACAATGAGCAGTTCTTC; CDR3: CASADHSSGRFYNEQFF
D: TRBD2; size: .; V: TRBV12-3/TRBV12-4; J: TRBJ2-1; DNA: TGTGCCAGCACTAGAGCGGGGCTGTACAATGAGCAGTTCTTC; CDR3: CASTRAGLYNEQFF
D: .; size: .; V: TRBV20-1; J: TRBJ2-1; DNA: TGCAGTGCTAGAGAGGCAGGGTCCCCAGACAATGAGCAGTTCTTC; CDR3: CSAREAGSPDNEQFF
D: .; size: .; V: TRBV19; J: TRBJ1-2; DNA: TGTGCCAGTACGTACGGGTATGGCTACACCTTC; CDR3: CASTYGYGYTF
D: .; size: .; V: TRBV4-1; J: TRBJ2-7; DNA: TGCGCCAGCAGCCAAGAGTCGTGGGAGCAGTACTTC; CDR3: CASSQESWEQYF
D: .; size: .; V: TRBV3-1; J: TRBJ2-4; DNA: TGTGCCAGCAGCCCGACGGGACGGACCCTCAAAAACATTCAGTACTTC; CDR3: CASSPTGRTLKNIQYF
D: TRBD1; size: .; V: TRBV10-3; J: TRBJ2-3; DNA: TGTGCCATCAGTGGGGGGGACAGGCCATCGTGGTATTTT; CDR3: CAISGGDRPSWYF
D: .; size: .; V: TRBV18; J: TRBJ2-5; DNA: TGTGCCAGCTCACCATGGCGGCAGGCCCTTCAAGAGACCCAGTACTTC; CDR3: CASSPWRQALQETQYF
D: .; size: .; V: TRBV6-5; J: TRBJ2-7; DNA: TGTGCCAGCACCGGACACCCTTCCTACGAGCAGTACTTC; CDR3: CASTGHPSYEQYF
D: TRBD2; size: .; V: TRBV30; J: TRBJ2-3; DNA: TGTGCCTGGAGTGTGAGACTAGCGGCCCCAGATACGCAGTATTTT; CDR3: CAWSVRLAAPDTQYF
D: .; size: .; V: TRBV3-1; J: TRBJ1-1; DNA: TGTGCCAGCATGGGGGGGGCCACTGAAGCTTTCTTT; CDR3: CASMGGATEAFF
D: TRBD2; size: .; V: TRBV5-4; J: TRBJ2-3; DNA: TGTGCCAGCAGCTTGGCGGCTAGCGGGAGGAATACGCAGTATTTT; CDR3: CASSLAASGRNTQYF
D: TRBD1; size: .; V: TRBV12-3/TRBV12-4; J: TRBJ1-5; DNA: TGTGCCAGCAGCACGACAGGGCACAATCAGCCCCAGCATTTT; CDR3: CASSTTGHNQPQHF
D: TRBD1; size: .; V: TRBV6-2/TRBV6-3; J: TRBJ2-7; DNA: TGTGCCAGCAGTTCCCCCTCCCCGGACAGGACGAGGCAGTACTTC; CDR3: CASSSPSPDRTRQYF
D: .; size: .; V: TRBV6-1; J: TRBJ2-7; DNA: TGTGCCAGCAGTCCTAGGATTCCCCTCCGGAAGGGAGAGCAGTACTTC; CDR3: CASSPRIPLRKGEQYF
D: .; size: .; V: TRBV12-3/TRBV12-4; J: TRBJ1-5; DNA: TGTGCCAGCAGCAGGGAGATGGGTGATCAGCCCCAGCATTTT; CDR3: CASSREMGDQPQHF
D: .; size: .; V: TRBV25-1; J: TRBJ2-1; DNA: TGTGCCAGCAGGGCTGAGTATGAGCAGTTCTTC; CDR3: CASRAEYEQFF
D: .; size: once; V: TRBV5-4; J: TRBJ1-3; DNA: TGTGCCAGCAGCTTGTCTGAAGGGTTTGGAAACACCATATATTTT; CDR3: CASSLSEGFGNTIYF
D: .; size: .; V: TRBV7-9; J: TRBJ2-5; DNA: TGTGCCAGCAGCTTAGTGGCCGGGGGAGAGACCCAGTACTTC; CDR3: CASSLVAGGETQYF
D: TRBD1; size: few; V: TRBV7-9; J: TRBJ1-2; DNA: TGTGCCAGCAGCTTAGGACAGGGAATCTATGGCTACACCTTC; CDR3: CASSLGQGIYGYTF
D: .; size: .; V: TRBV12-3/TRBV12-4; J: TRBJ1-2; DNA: TGTGCCAGCAGTTTAGTGGCTAACTATGGCTACACCTTC; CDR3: CASSLVANYGYTF
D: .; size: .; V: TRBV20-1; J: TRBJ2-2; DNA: TGCAGTGCGGGTAGAGAGTCCGGGGAGCTGTTTTTT; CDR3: CSAGRESGELFF
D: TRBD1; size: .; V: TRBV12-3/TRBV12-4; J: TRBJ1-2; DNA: TGTGCCAGCAGCTCCACCAGGGGGCTATATGGCTACACCTTC; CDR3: CASSSTRGLYGYTF
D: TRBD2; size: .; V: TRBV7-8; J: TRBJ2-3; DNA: TGTGCCAGCAGCATCACCGAGGGTAGCGGGAGGGCAGCAGATACGCAGTATTTT; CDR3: CASSITEGSGRAADTQYF
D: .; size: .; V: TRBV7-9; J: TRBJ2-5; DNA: TGTGCCAGCAGCCTGAGTCAGGCCCAGTACTTC; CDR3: CASSLSQAQYF
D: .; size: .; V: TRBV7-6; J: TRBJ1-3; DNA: TGTGCCAGCAGCTTAGGTCAGCCGGCCTCTGGAAACACCATATATTTT; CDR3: CASSLGQPASGNTIYF
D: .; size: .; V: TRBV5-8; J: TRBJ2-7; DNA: TGTGCCAGCAGCGATTATATGGGCGAGCAGTACTTC; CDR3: CASSDYMGEQYF
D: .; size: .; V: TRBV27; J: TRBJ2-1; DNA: TGTGCCAGCTCGGCCGATCGGGGCTACAATGAGCAGTTCTTC; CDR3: CASSADRGYNEQFF
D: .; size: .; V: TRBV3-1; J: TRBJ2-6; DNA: TGTGCCAGCAGCCAAAACTCTGGGGCCAACGTCCTGACTTTC; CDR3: CASSQNSGANVLTF
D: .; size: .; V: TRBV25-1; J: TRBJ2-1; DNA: TGTGCCAGCAGTGAACCGCCCTCAGGCAATGAGCAGTTCTTC; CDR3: CASSEPPSGNEQFF
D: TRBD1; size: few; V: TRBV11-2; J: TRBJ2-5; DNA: TGTGCCAGCAGCTCGGCCGGGACAGGGGGGGAGACCCAGTACTTC; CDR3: CASSSAGTGGETQYF
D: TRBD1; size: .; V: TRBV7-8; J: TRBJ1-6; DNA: TGTGCCAGCAGCGCCTACAGGGGGCCTGGTTGGCCCCTCCACTTT; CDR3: CASSAYRGPGWPLHF
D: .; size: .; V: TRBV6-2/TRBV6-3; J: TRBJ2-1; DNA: TGTGCCAGCAGTAGTCTTCCTGGATCTTACAATGAGCAGTTCTTC; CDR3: CASSSLPGSYNEQFF
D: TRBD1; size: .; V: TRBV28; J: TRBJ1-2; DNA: TGTGCCAGCAGTTTAAGGACAGGGGGCTATAGCTATGGCTACACCTTC; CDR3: CASSLRTGGYSYGYTF
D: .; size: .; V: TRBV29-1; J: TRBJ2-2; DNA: TGCAGCGGGTTGGAGGGCACCGGGGAGCTGTTTTTT; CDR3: CSGLEGTGELFF
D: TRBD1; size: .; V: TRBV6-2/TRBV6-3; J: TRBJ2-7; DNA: TGTGCCAGCAACAACAGGGGGAGCTCCTACGAGCAGTACTTC; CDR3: CASNNRGSSYEQYF
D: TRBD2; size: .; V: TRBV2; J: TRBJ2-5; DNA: TGTGCCAGGAATAGCGGGAGGCAAGAGACCCAGTACTTC; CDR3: CARNSGRQETQYF
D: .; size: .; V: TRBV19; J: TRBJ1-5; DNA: TGTGCCAGTAGTATTTCCCTCAGGACATCCAATCAGCCCCAGCATTTT; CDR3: CASSISLRTSNQPQHF
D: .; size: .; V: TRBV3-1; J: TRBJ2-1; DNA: TGTGCCAGCAGCCAAGGAGTGGGGACACGGGAGCAGTTCTTC; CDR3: CASSQGVGTREQFF
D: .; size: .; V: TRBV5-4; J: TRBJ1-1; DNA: TGTGCCAGCAGCTTGGTAGGGGTTTTGAACACTGAAGCTTTCTTT; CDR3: CASSLVGVLNTEAFF
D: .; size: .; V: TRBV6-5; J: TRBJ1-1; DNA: TGTGCCAGCAGCCAGGGGTTGTGGACTGAAGCTTTCTTT; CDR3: CASSQGLWTEAFF
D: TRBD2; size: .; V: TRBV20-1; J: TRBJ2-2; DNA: TGCAGTGCGAGACTAGCGGGAGAGCGGACCGGGGAGCTGTTTTTT; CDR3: CSARLAGERTGELFF
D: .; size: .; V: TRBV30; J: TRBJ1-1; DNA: TGTGCCCAGGGTAGGACTGAAGCTTTCTTT; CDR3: CAQGRTEAFF
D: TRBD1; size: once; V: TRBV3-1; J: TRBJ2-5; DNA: TGTGCCAGCAGCCTTCAGGGGGAGTTTGTGACCCAGTACTTC; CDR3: CASSLQGEFVTQYF
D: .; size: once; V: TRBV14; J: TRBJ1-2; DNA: TGTGCCAGCAGCCAAGAGTCGTATGGCTACACCTTC; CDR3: CASSQESYGYTF